A single sample is the source of the 27 T cell receptor beta chains below, sequenced in a study of cytomegalovirus exposure and HLA in healthy donors. The PCR made use of 60 Vbeta and 13 Jbeta primers. Clones were sequenced by immunoSEQ multiplex PCR, and TCRdb holds only the in-frame ones, with some missing. The data contain about 78,000 clones, 60% to 75% of them singletons. The sequenced sample consisted of PBMCs. The receptors here all came from a middle-aged woman in good health and CMV-seropositive.

The J gene is TRBJ2-2, the V gene TRBV2; 12 nucleotides match TRBD2. This CDR3 is built from 14 residues. The V segment lost 5 bases and the J segment 8 bases; nucleotides outside the gene matches: 3. CDR1 is SNHLY and CDR2 is FYNNEI in the germline V gene. The CDR3 DNA is TGTGCCAGCAGTTGGACTAGCGGGGCGGGGGAGCTGTTTTTT. Amino acids: CASSWTSGAGELFF.

This chain connects TRBV5-4 to TRBJ2-7; tentatively, D is TRBD2 (5 bases). This CDR3 has 11 residues. Between the trimmed V and J ends, which lost 3 bases and 7 bases, there was a span of 8 bases. Looked up from germline, CDR1 is SGHNT and CDR2 is YYREEE (reference sequence). DNA of the CDR3: TGTGCCAGCAGCTCTCGGGGTGAGCAGTACTTC. It is translated as CASSSRGEQYF. Full variable domain (remainder filled in from reference TRBV5-4 and TRBJ2-7): ETGVTQSPTHLIKTRGQQVTLRCSSQSGHNTVSWYQQALGQGPQFIFQYYREEENGRGNFPPRFSGLQFPNYSSELNVNALELDDSALYLCASSSRGEQYFGPGTRLTVT.

J is TRBJ2-5 and V is TRBV30; the D gene is possibly TRBD1 (5 bases). The CDR3 runs 12 residues. Germline values: CDR1 GTSNPN, CDR2 SVGIG (reference sequence). V was cut by 3 bases and J by 2 bases, with 7 bases left in between. CDR3 region: CAWSDRQETQYF. CDR3 sequence (DNA): TGTGCCTGGAGCGACAGACAAGAGACCCAGTACTTC.

This clone was recorded a few times. V and J are TRBV6-5 and TRBJ2-3; 12 positions agree with TRBD1. V was pared by 5 bases and J by 8 bases, with 5 bases of the junction left unmatched. Germline V gene data show CDR1 as MNHEY and CDR2 as SVGAGI. The length of the CDR3 is 14 residues. Here the CDR3 reads CASSLGTGGFTQYF. CDR3 DNA sequence: TGTGCCAGCAGTCTGGGGACAGGGGGCTTTACGCAGTATTTT.

The chain joins TRBV5-6 to TRBJ2-3; the match to TRBD2 covers 14 bases. Germline loops: CDR1 SGHDT, CDR2 YYEEEE. The CDR3 runs 15 residues. The V segment lost 4 bases and the J segment 4 bases; nucleotides outside the gene matches: 2. CDR3 region: CASSEGLAGADTQYF. DNA for the CDR3: TGTGCCAGCAGCGAGGGACTAGCGGGAGCAGATACGCAGTATTTT.

This chain connects TRBV27 to TRBJ2-3; 7 nucleotides line up with TRBD2. CDR3 size: 17 residues. Per the germline V gene, CDR1 is MNHEY and CDR2 is SMNVEV (reference sequence). The V segment lost 5 bases and the J segment 0 bases; nucleotides outside the gene matches: 11. This CDR3 is CASSPPTSWSSTDTQYF. DNA for the CDR3: TGTGCCAGCAGTCCACCGACTAGCTGGTCTAGCACAGATACGCAGTATTTT.

V gene TRBV7-9 combines with J gene TRBJ2-1, with 7 bases aligning to TRBD2. Per germline, CDR1 SEHNR and CDR2 FQNEAQ (reference sequence). Trimming removed 4 bases from V and 7 bases from J; junction bases left unmatched: 4. The CDR3 length is 13 residues. The CDR3 spells CASSSGGANEQFF. The CDR3 nucleotides are TGTGCCAGCAGCTCGGGAGGTGCAAATGAGCAGTTCTTC.

The chain has TRBV18 and TRBJ2-2; D possibly corresponds to TRBD2 (6 bases). The CDR3 is 16 residues long. V lost 3 bases to trimming and J lost 0 bases, with 11 bases between them. The germline V gene encodes CDR1 KGHSH and CDR2 LQKENI. The CDR3 bases are TGTGCCAGCTCACCCGCTGGGACTTCGAACACCGGGGAGCTGTTTTTT. The encoded protein is CASSPAGTSNTGELFF.

The chain links TRBV14 to TRBJ2-7, with D hard to call. Trimming removed 2 bases from V and 1 base from J, with 6 bases in between. This CDR3 is built from 13 residues. Looked up from germline, CDR1 is SGHDN and CDR2 is FVKESK. The CDR3 bases are TGTGCCAGCAGCCAATTACAGTCCTACGAGCAGTACTTC. Its protein is CASSQLQSYEQYF.

This chain connects TRBV5-8 to TRBJ2-1; D is undetermined. The germline V gene encodes CDR1 SGHTS and CDR2 YDEGEE. CDR3 length: 12 residues. Trimming shortened V by 0 bases and J by 13 bases, and 11 bases separated the two germline ends. The CDR3 nucleotides are TGTGCCAGCAGCTTGGATCTCACTACCCAGTTCTTC. Amino acids: CASSLDLTTQFF.

The CDR3 coding sequence is TGCGCCAGCAGCGCAACAGGGCCCGAGGGGCCCCAGCATTTT. Translated, it gives CASSATGPEGPQHF. The chain carries TRBV5-1 and TRBJ1-5; perhaps TRBD1 as D (6 bases). Per germline, CDR1 SGHRS and CDR2 YFSETQ. Trimming took 4 bases from V and 9 from J, leaving 17 bases between them. The CDR3 runs 14 residues. Variable domain in full (rest from reference TRBV5-1 and TRBJ1-5): KAGVTQTPRYLIKTRGQQVTLSCSPISGHRSVSWYQQTPGQGLQFLFEYFSETQRNKGNFPGRFSGRQFSNSRSEMNVSTLELGDSALYLCASSATGPEGPQHFGDGTRLSIL.

The genes are TRBV5-4 and TRBJ1-1; TRBD1 is a possible D gene (5 bases). The CDR3 spans 13 residues. Trimming removed 5 bases at V and 3 bases at J, with 11 bases between. Germline V lookup: CDR1 SGHNT, CDR2 YYREEE (reference sequence). The CDR3 DNA reads as TGTGCCAGCAGTAAACCCAGGGACACTGAAGCTTTCTTT. This translates into CASSKPRDTEAFF.

This clone was observed once. The rearrangement joins TRBV11-2 to TRBJ1-2, with D tentatively TRBD1 (5 bases). This CDR3 has 14 residues. From germline, CDR1 is SGHAT and CDR2 FQNNGV. The V end was cut by 3 bases, the J end by 7 bases, with 15 bases between. The CDR3: CASSLDQPRAGYTF. CDR3 in DNA: TGTGCCAGCAGCTTGGATCAACCCAGGGCTGGCTACACCTTC.

The V call is TRBV2, the J call TRBJ2-2; D is possibly TRBD2 (5 bases). V was trimmed by 7 bases and J by 1 base, leaving 13 bases between them. This CDR3 has 15 amino acids. CDR1 SNHLY and CDR2 FYNNEI come from the germline V gene. CDR3 nucleotide sequence: TGTGCCAGCAAGTTTTCGGGATTGAACACCGGGGAGCTGTTTTTT. Protein: CASKFSGLNTGELFF.

The chain recombines TRBV7-6 with TRBJ2-7; 8 bases agree with TRBD2. Germline lookup yields CDR1 SGHVS and CDR2 FNYEAQ. V was pared by 2 bases and J by 5 bases, with 14 bases of the junction left unmatched. The CDR3 covers 17 residues. The CDR3, as DNA: TGTGCCAGCAGCTTAAATCCGGGAGGGCCTTTGATCCACGAGCAGTACTTC. Its translation: CASSLNPGGPLIHEQYF.

This clone has just a few counts. The CDR3 nucleotides are TGTGCCAGCAGGAAAGCAGGGGACACTGAAGCTTTCTTT. As protein: CASRKAGDTEAFF. This chain uses TRBV6-6 with TRBJ1-1, with a tentative D call TRBD1 (6 bases). Germline loops: CDR1 MNHNY, CDR2 SVGAGI (reference sequence). The CDR3 length is 13 residues. Trimming left V 6 bases short and J 3 bases short, with 11 bases between.

The J gene is TRBJ2-7, the V gene TRBV2; 11 positions agree with TRBD2. CDR1 is SNHLY and CDR2 is FYNNEI in the germline V gene. The V and J ends lost 0 bases and 4 bases, in that order; junction bases with no gene match: 5. CDR3 length: 16 residues. DNA for the CDR3: TGTGCCAGCAGTGAAGCGCTTCCTAGCGGGGGGTACGAGCAGTACTTC. Amino acids: CASSEALPSGGYEQYF.

V usage is TRBV5-4 and J usage is TRBJ2-5; TRBD2 agrees at 8 bases. This CDR3 is built from 14 residues. With 4 bases clipped from V and 5 bases from J, the junction kept 7 bases outside the gene matches. Germline V gene data show CDR1 as SGHNT and CDR2 as YYREEE (reference sequence). CDR3 sequence reads: CASSPGGAWETQYF. For the CDR3, the DNA is TGTGCCAGCAGCCCCGGGGGGGCCTGGGAGACCCAGTACTTC.

There are many counts of this clone. This CDR3 is CASSVSAGGPSGYTF. CDR3 nucleotide sequence: TGTGCCAGCAGTGTATCGGCAGGGGGCCCTAGTGGCTACACCTTC. V is TRBV2 and J is TRBJ1-2; 8 positions match TRBD1. Looked up from germline, CDR1 is SNHLY and CDR2 is FYNNEI. CDR3 size: 15 residues. J gave up 7 bases and V 4 bases, and 11 bases lay outside the gene matches. The whole variable domain, remainder taken from reference TRBV2 and TRBJ1-2, is EPEVTQTPSHQVTQMGQEVILRCVPISNHLYFYWYRQILGQKVEFLVSFYNNEISEKSEIFDDQFSVERPDGSNFTLKIRSTKLEDSAMYFCASSVSAGGPSGYTFGSGTRLTVV.

The CDR3 DNA is TGTGCCAGCAGTCCCCCAGGCAGGGTGTCTGAAGCTTTCTTT. Translated, it gives CASSPPGRVSEAFF. The chain links TRBV27 to TRBJ1-1; tentative D call: TRBD1 (5 bases). The CDR3 consists of 14 residues. CDR1 is MNHEY, CDR2 SMNVEV, per germline (reference sequence). Trimming cost V 5 bases and J 6 bases, with 16 bases left between them.

The genes are TRBV9 and TRBJ2-2; 7 bases line up with TRBD2. V lost 7 bases to trimming and J lost 6 bases; unmatched junction nucleotides: 9. The CDR3 is 14 amino acids. Germline CDR1 is SGDLS and CDR2 is YYNGEE. Here the CDR3 DNA reads TGTGCCAGCTCTCTCCGGGGGGAACCCGGGGAGCTGTTTTTT. Translating it yields CASSLRGEPGELFF.

The table lists this clone with a few counts. The chain is built from TRBV9 and TRBJ1-1; TRBD1 is a possible D gene (6 bases). V lost 0 bases, J lost 6 bases, and 15 bases lay in between. Germline loops: CDR1 SGDLS, CDR2 YYNGEE. CDR3 length: 15 amino acids. The CDR3 here is CASSVEGDRLSEAFF. The DNA of the CDR3 is TGTGCCAGCAGCGTAGAGGGAGACAGGCTTTCTGAAGCTTTCTTT. The full variable domain, rest sourced from reference TRBV9 and TRBJ1-1, is DSGVTQTPKHLITATGQRVTLRCSPRSGDLSVYWYQQSLDQGLQFLIQYYNGEERAKGNILERFSAQQFPDLHSELNLSSLELGDSALYFCASSVEGDRLSEAFFGQGTRLTVV.

The rearrangement links TRBV7-2 to TRBJ2-7, with 7 positions matching TRBD1. There are 15 residues in the CDR3. Per germline, CDR1 SGHTA and CDR2 FQGNSA. Trimming at V came to 1 base and at J to 2 bases, leaving 5 bases not matched to a gene. The CDR3 is CASSLGQGPTYEQYF. The CDR3, as DNA: TGTGCCAGCAGCTTAGGACAGGGACCTACCTACGAGCAGTACTTC. The full variable domain, completed using reference TRBV7-2 and TRBJ2-7, is GAGVSQSPSNKVTEKGKDVELRCDPISGHTALYWYRQSLGQGLEFLIYFQGNSAPDKSGLPSDRFSAERTGGSVSTLTIQRTQQEDSAVYLCASSLGQGPTYEQYFGPGTRLTVT.

This chain connects TRBV2 to TRBJ1-2, with TRBD1 identical over 10 bases. Germline V gene sequence: CDR1 SNHLY, CDR2 FYNNEI. The CDR3 totals 15 residues. V shed 6 bases and J 4 bases; nucleotides not matched to a gene: 8. The CDR3 loop reads CASRRGQGSIYGYTF. For the CDR3, the DNA is TGTGCCAGCAGGAGGGGACAGGGGAGTATCTATGGCTACACCTTC.

This chain links TRBV28 with TRBJ2-3; a possible D gene is TRBD1 (7 bases). Germline V gene lookup returns CDR1 MDHEN and CDR2 SYDVKM. The ends were cut back, 5 bases at V and 5 bases at J, with 17 bases in the middle. The CDR3 spans 15 residues. The chain's CDR3 is CASSHFNQGGDTQYF. In DNA, the CDR3 is TGTGCCAGCAGTCATTTTAACCAGGGGGGAGATACGCAGTATTTT.

The chain links TRBV6-1 to TRBJ1-2; 8 nucleotides align to TRBD1. The V segment lost 4 bases and the J segment 5 bases; nucleotides outside the gene matches: 6. The germline gives CDR1 MNHNS, CDR2 SASEGT. This CDR3 is built from 14 residues. The CDR3: CASSGRQGWYGYTF. The CDR3 DNA reads TGTGCCAGCAGTGGAAGACAGGGGTGGTATGGCTACACCTTC.

The chain carries TRBV27 and TRBJ2-5; tentatively, D is TRBD1 (5 bases). The germline gives CDR1 MNHEY, CDR2 SMNVEV (reference sequence). This CDR3 region has 13 residues. Trimming removed 2 bases at V and 7 bases at J, with 11 bases between. The CDR3 DNA sequence: TGTGCCAGCAGTTTAGGGCAGGGATGGACCCAGTACTTC. Residues: CASSLGQGWTQYF.